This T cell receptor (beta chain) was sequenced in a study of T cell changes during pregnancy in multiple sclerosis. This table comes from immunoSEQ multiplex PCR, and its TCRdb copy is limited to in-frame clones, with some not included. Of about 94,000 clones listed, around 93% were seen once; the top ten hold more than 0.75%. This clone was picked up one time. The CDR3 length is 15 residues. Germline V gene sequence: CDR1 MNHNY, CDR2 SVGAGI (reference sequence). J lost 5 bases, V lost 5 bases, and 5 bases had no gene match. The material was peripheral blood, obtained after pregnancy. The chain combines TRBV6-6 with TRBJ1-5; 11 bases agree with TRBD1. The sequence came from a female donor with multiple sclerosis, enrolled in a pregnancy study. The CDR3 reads CASSPGQGVYQPQHF. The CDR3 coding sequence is TGTGCCAGCAGTCCGGGACAGGGGGTGTATCAGCCCCAGCATTTT.